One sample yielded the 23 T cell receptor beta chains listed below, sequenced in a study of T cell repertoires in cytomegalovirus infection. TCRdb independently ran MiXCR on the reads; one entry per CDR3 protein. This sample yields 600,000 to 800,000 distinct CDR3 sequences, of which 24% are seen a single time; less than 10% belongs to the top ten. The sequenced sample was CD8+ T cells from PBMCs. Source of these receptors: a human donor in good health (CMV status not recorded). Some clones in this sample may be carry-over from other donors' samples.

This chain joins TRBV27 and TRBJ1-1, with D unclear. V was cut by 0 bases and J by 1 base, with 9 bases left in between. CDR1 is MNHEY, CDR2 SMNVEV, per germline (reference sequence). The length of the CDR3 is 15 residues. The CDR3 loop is CASSLSWSRNTEAFF. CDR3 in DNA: TGTGCCAGCAGTTTATCTTGGTCGAGGAACACTGAAGCTTTCTTT.

The CDR3 DNA follows: TGCAGCGTTGAATTAGGGGGCGAGCAGTACTTC. This translates into CSVELGGEQYF. The chain recombines TRBV29-1 with TRBJ2-7; TRBD1 might be the D (6 bases). Deletions cut 2 bases from V and 6 bases from J, with 8 bases between. Per the germline V gene, CDR1 is SQVTM and CDR2 is ANQGSEA. CDR3 length: 11 amino acids.

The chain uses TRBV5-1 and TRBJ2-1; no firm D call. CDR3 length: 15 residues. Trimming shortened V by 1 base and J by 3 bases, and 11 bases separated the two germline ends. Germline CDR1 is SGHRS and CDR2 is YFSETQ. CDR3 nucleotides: TGCGCCAGCAGCTTGACACAGCGCGGCTACAATGAGCAGTTCTTC. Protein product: CASSLTQRGYNEQFF.

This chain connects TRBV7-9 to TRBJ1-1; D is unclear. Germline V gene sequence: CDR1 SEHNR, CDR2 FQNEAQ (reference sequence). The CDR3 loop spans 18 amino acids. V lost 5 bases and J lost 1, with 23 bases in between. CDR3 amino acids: CASSPPDGNGRANTEAFF. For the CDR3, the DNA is TGTGCCAGCAGCCCCCCGGACGGGAATGGGAGGGCGAACACTGAAGCTTTCTTT.

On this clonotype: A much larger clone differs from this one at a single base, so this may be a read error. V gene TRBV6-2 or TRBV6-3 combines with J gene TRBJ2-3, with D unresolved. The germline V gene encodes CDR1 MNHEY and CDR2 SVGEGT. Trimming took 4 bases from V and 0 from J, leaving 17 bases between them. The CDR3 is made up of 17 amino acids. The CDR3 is CASSSTYPTYSTDTQYF. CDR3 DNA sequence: TGTGCCAGCAGTTCGACCTACCCCACGTATAGCACAGATACGCAGTATTTT.

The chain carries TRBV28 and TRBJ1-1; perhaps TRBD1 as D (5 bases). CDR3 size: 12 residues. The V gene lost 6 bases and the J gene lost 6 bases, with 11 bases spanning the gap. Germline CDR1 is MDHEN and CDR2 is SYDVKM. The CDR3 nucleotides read TGTGCCAGCAGCCGAGGGGTCGCTGAAGCTTTCTTT. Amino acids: CASSRGVAEAFF.

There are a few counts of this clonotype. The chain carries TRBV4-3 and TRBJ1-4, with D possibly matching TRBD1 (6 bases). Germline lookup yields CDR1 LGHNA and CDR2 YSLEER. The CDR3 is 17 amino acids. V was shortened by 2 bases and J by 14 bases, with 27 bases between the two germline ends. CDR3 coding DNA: TGCGCCAGCAGCCAAACGGACAGCGAACGAGACCCGGTACTGCTGTTTTTT. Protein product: CASSQTDSERDPVLLFF.

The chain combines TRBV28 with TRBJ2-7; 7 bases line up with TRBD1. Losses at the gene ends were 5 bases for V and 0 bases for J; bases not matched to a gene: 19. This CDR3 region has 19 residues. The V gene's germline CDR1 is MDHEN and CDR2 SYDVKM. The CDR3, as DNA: TGTGCCAGCAGTCCCACCGGGACAGTCCCCGAAGGTAGCTCCTACGAGCAGTACGTC. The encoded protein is CASSPTGTVPEGSSYEQYV.

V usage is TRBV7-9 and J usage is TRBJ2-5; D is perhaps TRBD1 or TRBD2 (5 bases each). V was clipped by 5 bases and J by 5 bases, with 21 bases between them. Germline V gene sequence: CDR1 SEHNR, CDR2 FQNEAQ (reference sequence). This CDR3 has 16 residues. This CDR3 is CASSGSGTEFQETQYF. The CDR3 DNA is TGTGCCAGCAGCGGCTCCGGGACGGAATTTCAGGAGACCCAGTACTTC.

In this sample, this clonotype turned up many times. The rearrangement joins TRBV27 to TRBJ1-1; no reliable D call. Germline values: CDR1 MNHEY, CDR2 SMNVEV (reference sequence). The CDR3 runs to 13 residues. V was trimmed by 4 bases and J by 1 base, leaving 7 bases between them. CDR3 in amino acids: CASSSYTNTEAFF. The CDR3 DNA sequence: TGTGCCAGCAGTTCTTACACGAACACTGAAGCTTTCTTT.

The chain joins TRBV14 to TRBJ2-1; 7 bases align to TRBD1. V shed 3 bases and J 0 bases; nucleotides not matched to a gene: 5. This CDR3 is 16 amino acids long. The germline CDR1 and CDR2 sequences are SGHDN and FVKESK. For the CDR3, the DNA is TGTGCCAGCAGCCACTTTACAGGGGACTCCTACAATGAGCAGTTCTTC. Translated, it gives CASSHFTGDSYNEQFF.

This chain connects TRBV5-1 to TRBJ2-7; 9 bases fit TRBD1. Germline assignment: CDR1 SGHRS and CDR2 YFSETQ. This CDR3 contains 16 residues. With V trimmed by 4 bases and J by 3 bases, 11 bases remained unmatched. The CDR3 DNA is TGCGCCAGCAGCCCAGCCCCCGGGACAGGGTACTACGAGCAGTACTTC. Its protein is CASSPAPGTGYYEQYF.

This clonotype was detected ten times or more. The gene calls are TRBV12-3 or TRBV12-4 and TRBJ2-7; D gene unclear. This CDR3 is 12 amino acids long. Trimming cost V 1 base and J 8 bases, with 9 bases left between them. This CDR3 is CASSLGRLKQYF. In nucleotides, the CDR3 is TGTGCCAGCAGTTTAGGTCGTCTCAAGCAGTACTTC.

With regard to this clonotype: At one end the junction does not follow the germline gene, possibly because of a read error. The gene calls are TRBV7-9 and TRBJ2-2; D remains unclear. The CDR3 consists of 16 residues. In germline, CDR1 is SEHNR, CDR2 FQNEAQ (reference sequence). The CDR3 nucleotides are TGTGCCAGCAGCCAGCCGGGCAGGAAGAACAACGGGGAGCTGTTTTTT. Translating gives CASSQPGRKNNGELFF.

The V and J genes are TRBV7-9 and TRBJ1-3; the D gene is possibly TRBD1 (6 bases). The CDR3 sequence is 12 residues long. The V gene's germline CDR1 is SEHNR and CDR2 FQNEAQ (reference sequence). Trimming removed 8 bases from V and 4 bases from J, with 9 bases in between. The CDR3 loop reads CASPGQGNTIYF. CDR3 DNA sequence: TGTGCCAGCCCGGGACAAGGAAACACCATATATTTT.

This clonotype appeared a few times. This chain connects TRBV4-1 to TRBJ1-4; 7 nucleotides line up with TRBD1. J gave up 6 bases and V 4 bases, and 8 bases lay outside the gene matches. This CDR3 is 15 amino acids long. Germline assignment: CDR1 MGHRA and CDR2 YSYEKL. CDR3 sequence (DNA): TGCGCCAGCAGCCCACGGACAGGCGGTGATGAAAAACTGTTTTTT. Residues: CASSPRTGGDEKLFF.

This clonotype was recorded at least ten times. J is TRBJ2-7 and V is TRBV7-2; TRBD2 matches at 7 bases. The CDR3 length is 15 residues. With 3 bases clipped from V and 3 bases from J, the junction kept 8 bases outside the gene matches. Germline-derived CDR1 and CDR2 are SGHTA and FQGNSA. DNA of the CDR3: TGTGCCAGCAGCTTTCGGGCTAGCGGTGGCTACGAGCAGTACTTC. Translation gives CASSFRASGGYEQYF.

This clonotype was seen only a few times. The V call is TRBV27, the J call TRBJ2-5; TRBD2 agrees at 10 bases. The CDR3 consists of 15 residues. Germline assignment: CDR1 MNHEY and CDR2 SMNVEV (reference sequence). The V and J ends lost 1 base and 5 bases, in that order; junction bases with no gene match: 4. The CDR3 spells CASSLYSGGLETQYF. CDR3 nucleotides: TGTGCCAGCAGTTTATATAGCGGGGGGCTGGAGACCCAGTACTTC.

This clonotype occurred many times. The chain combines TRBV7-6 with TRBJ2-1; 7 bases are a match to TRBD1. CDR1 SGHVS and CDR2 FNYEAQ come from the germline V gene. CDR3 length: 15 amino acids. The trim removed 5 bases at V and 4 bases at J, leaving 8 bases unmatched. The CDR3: CASSLIRDRYNEQFF. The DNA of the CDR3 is TGTGCCAGCAGCCTAATACGGGACAGATACAATGAGCAGTTCTTC.

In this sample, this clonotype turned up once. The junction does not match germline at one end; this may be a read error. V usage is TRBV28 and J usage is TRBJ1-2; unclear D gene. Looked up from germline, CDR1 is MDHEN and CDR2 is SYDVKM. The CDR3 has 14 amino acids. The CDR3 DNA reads TGTGCCAGCAGTTTCGAAACCCACTACTATGGCCACACCTTC. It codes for CASSFETHYYGHTF.

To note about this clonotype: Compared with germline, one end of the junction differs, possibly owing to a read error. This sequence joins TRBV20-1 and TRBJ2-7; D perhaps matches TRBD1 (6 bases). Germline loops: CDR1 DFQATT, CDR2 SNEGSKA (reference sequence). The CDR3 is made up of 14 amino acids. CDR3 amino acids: CRAGGRDTLYEQYF. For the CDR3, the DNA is TGCCGTGCTGGGGGCAGGGACACCCTCTACGAGCAGTACTTC.

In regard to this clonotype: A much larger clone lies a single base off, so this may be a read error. CDR3: CASNEELAGSNSYEQYV. DNA of the CDR3: TGTGCCAGCAATGAGGAACTTGCGGGGTCCAACTCCTACGAGCAGTACGTC. The chain combines TRBV2 with TRBJ2-7; a possible D gene is TRBD2 (6 bases). Germline V CDR1 and CDR2: SNHLY, FYNNEI. The V end lost 7 bases, the J end lost 0 bases, and 22 bases lay between the germline ends. This CDR3 is 17 amino acids long.

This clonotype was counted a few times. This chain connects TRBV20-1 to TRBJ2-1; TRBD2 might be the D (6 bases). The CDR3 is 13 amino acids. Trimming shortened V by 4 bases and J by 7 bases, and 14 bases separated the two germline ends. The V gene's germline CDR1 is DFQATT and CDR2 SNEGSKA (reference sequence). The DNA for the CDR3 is TGCAGTGCTAAAGGTCGGGGGAGGAATGAGCAGTTCTTC. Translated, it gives CSAKGRGRNEQFF.